This T cell receptor (beta chain) was obtained from a study of blood T cell repertoires in COVID-19. Background on the study: Collection of acute and convalescent COVID-19 samples took place in the United States, Italy and Spain. The analysed material was cDNA or gDNA that came from T cells, B-cell-depleted T cells, or PBMCs.

Per the authors' pipeline: How many nucleated cells were present was estimated from reference gene primer amplification. The assay was immunoSEQ multiplex PCR, and TCRdb's table has in-frame clones only and misses some. V and J calls and clone size are copied from that table; D and trimming were computed from the DNA. The repertoire has around 42,000 clones, around 91% of them found once; the top ten carry around 3%. Per the germline V gene, CDR1 is SQVTM and CDR2 is ANQGSEA. The CDR3 is made up of 14 amino acids. Between the trimmed V and J ends, which lost 4 bases and 4 bases, there was a span of 16 bases.

This clonotype was obtained from a man aged 45-60 years with active COVID-19. The sequencing sample was made of peripheral blood. The chain has TRBV29-1 and TRBJ1-2, with D maybe TRBD1 (5 bases). The CDR3 reads CSVAWRGSGYGYTF. The DNA for the CDR3 is TGCAGCGTTGCGTGGCGGGGGTCCGGCTATGGCTACACCTTC.